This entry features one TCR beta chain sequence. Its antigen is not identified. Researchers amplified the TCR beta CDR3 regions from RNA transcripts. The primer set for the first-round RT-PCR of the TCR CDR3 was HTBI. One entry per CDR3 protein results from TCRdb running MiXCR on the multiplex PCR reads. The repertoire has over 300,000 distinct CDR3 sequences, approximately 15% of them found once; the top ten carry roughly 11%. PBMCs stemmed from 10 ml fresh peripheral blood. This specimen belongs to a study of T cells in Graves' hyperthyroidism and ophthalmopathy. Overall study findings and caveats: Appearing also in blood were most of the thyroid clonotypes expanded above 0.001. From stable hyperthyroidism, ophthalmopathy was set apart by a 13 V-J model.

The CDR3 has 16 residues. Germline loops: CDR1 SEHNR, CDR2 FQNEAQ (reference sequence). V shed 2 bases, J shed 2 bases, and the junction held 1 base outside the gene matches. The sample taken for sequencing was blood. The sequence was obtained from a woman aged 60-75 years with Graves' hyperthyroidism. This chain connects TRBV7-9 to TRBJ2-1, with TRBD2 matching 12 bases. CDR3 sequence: CASSLTSGRPYNEQFF. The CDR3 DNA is TGTGCCAGCAGCTTAACTAGCGGGAGGCCCTACAATGAGCAGTTCTTC.